This T cell receptor beta chain was identified during a study of T cell responses to AZD1222 COVID-19 vaccine. Study results and caveats: Seropositive AZD1222 recipients at baseline numbered only six or seven. An increase in Spike-specific TCR breadth and depth was observed after two AZD1222 doses.

The CDR3 is made up of 15 amino acids. Germline V CDR1 and CDR2: SNHLY, FYNNEI. The V and J ends lost 1 base and 3 bases respectively, with 13 bases between them. Points on this clone: Antigen unknown.

Assay used: immunoSEQ multiplex PCR; TCRdb lists only in-frame clones, some missing. The sample has around 140,000 clones, approximately 90% seen once. This sample comprised peripheral blood, obtained on day 0 of AZD1222 vaccination. The sequence came from an adult in good health. This chain links TRBV2 with TRBJ2-7, with D perhaps given as TRBD1 or TRBD2 (6 bases each). CDR3 nucleotide sequence: TGTGCCAGCAGTGAAGAGGGGGGCCGGGGCTACGAGCAGTACTTC. Protein sequence: CASSEEGGRGYEQYF.